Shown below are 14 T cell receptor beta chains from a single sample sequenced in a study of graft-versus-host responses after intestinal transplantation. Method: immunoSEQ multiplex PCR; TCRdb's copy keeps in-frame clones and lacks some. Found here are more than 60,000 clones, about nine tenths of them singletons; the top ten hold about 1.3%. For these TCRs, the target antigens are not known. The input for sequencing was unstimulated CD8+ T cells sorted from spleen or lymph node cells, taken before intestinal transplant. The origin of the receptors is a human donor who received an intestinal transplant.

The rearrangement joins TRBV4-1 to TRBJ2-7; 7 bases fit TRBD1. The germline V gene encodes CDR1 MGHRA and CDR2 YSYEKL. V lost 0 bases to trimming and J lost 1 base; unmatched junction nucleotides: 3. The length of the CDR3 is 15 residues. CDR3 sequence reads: CASSQDLGQSYEQYF. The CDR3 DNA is TGCGCCAGCAGCCAAGATCTGGGACAGTCCTACGAGCAGTACTTC.

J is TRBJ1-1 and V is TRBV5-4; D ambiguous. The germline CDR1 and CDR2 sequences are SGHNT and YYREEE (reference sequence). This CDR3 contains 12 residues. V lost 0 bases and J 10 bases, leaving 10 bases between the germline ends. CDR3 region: CASSLAGLVAFF. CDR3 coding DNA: TGTGCCAGCAGCTTGGCCGGGTTGGTAGCTTTCTTT.

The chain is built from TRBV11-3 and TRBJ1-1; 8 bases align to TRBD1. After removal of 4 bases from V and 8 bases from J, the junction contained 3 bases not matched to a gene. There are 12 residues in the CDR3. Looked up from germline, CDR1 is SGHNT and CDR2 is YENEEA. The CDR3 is CASSSPGGEAFF. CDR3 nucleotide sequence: TGTGCCAGCAGCTCCCCAGGGGGCGAAGCTTTCTTT.

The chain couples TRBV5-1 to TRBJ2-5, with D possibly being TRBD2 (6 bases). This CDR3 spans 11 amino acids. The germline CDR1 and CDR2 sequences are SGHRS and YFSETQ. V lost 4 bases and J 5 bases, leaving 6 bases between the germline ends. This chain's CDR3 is CASSREETQYF. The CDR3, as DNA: TGCGCCAGCAGCCGGGAGGAGACCCAGTACTTC.

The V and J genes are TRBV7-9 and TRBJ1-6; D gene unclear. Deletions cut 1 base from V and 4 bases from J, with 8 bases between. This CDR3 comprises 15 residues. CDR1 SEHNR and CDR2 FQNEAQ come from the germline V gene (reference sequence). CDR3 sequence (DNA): TGTGCCAGCAGCTTAGTCGGGTTGTATAATTCACCCCTCCACTTT. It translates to CASSLVGLYNSPLHF.

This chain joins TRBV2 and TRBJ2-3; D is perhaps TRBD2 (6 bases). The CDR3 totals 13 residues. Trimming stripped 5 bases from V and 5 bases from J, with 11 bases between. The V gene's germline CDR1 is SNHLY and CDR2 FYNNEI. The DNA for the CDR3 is TGTGCCAGCAGTTCCCCGGGGGAAGATACGCAGTATTTT. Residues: CASSSPGEDTQYF. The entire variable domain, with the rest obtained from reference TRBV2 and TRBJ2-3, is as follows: EPEVTQTPSHQVTQMGQEVILRCVPISNHLYFYWYRQILGQKVEFLVSFYNNEISEKSEIFDDQFSVERPDGSNFTLKIRSTKLEDSAMYFCASSSPGEDTQYFGPGTRLTVL.

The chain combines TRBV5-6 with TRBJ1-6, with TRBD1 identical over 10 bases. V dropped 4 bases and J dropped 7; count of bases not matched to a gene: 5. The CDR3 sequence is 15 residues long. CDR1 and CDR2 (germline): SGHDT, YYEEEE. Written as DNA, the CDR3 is TGTGCCAGCAGCACAGGACAGGGGGTAAATTCACCCCTCCACTTT. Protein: CASSTGQGVNSPLHF.

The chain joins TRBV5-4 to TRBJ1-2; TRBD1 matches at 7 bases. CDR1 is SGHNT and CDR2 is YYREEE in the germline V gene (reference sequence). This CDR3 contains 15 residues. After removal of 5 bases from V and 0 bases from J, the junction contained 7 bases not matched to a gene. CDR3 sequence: CASSQETGANYGYTF. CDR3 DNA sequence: TGTGCCAGCAGTCAGGAAACAGGGGCTAACTATGGCTACACCTTC.

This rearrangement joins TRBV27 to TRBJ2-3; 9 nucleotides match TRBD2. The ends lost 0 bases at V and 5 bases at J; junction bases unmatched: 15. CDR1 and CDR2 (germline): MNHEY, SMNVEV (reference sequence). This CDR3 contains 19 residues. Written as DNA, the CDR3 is TGTGCCAGCAGTTTATCTCTGGCGTTTGGCGGGGGGGCAGGAGATACGCAGTATTTT. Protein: CASSLSLAFGGGAGDTQYF.

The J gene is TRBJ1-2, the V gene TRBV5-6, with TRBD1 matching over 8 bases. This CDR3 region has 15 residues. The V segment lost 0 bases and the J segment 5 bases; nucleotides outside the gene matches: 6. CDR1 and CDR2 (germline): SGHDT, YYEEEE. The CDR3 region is CASSLGTGSEYGYTF. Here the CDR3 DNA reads TGTGCCAGCAGCTTGGGGACAGGGAGTGAGTATGGCTACACCTTC.

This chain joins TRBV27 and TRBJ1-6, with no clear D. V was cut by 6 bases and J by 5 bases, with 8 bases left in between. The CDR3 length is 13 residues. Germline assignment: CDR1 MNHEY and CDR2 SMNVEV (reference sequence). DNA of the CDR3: TGTGCCAGCAGCGAACTTAATAATTCACCCCTCCACTTT. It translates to CASSELNNSPLHF.

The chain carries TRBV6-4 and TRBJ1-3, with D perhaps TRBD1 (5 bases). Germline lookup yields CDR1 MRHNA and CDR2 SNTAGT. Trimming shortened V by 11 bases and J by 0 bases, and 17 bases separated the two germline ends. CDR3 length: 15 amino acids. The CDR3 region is CAGQGAVGSGNTIYF. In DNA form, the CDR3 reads TGTGCCGGCCAAGGGGCGGTGGGCTCTGGAAACACCATATATTTT.

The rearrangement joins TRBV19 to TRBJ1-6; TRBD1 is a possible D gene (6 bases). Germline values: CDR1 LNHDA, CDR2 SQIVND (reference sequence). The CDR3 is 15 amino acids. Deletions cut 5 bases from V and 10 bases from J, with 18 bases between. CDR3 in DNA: TGTGCCAGTAGTTTCGGTGGGCAGGGGAAGTCACCCCTCCACTTT. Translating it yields CASSFGGQGKSPLHF.

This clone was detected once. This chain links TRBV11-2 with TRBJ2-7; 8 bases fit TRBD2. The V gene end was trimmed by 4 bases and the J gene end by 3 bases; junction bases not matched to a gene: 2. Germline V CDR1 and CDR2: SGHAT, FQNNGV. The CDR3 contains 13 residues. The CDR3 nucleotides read TGTGCCAGCAGCTGGACTAGCAGCTACGAGCAGTACTTC. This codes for CASSWTSSYEQYF.